The T cell receptor (beta chain) described here comes from a study of cytomegalovirus exposure and HLA in healthy donors. Turning to the study itself: An early data release held 75 million to 100 million unique TCRs from HLA-typed donors.

After removal of 4 bases from V and 8 bases from J, the junction contained 8 bases not matched to a gene. Germline V lookup: CDR1 LGHNA, CDR2 YNFKEQ. The CDR3 totals 15 residues. General study results and limits: At a 0.05 false discovery rate, a later analysis found 18,000 or so TCR beta sequences to be associated with HLA alleles. Presence/absence results assume similar sequencing depth per donor, which may not hold.

The PCR contained 60 Vbeta and 13 Jbeta primers. Assay: immunoSEQ multiplex PCR; the TCRdb copy retains only in-frame clones and omits some. The table shows about 80,000 clones, with 70% to 80% occurring only once. In regard to this clone: The antigen remains undetermined.

The specimen was PBMCs. This chain connects TRBV4-2 to TRBJ2-1; 10 bases match TRBD2. The source is a man over 45 in good health and CMV-seronegative. The CDR3 spells CASSLGSSGGHEQFF. The CDR3 DNA reads as TGTGCCAGCAGCCTGGGTTCTAGCGGGGGTCATGAGCAGTTCTTC.